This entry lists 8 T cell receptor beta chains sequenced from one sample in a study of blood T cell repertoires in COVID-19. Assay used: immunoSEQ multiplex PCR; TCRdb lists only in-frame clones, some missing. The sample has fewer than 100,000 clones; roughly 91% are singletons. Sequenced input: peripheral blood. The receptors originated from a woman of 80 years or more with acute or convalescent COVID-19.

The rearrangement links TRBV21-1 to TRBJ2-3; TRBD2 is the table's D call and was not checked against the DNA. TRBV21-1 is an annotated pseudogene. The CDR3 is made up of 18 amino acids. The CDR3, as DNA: TGTGCCAGCAGCAAAGTAGGGGCGGGAGGGCCGTGCACAGATACGCAGTATTTT. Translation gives CASSKVGAGGPCTDTQYF.

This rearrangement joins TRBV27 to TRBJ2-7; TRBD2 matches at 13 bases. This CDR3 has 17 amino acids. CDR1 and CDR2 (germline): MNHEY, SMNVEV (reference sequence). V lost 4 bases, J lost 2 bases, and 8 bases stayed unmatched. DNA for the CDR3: TGTGCCAGCAGTTCAATATTACTAGCGGGAGGGACCTACGAGCAGTACTTC. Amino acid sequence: CASSSILLAGGTYEQYF.

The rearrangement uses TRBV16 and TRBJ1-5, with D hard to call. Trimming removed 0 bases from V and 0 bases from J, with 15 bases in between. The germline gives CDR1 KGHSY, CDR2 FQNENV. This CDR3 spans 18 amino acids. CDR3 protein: CASSQSPETRYSNQPQHF. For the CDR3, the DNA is TGTGCCAGCAGCCAATCCCCGGAGACCAGATATAGCAATCAGCCCCAGCATTTT.

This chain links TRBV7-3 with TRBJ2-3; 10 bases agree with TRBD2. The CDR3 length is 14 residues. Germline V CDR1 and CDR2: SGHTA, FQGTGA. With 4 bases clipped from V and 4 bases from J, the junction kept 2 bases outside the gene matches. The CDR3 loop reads CASSSGTSADTQYF. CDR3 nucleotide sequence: TGTGCCAGCAGCTCAGGGACTAGCGCAGATACGCAGTATTTT.

The CDR3 nucleotides read TGTGCCAGCAGTTACTCGAGGGGGCAGCCCCAGCATTTT. This sequence encodes CASSYSRGQPQHF. The gene calls are TRBV6-5 and TRBJ1-5, with D possibly being TRBD1 (6 bases). The germline V and J ends were trimmed by 0 bases and 7 bases, with 7 bases remaining between them. This CDR3 has 13 residues. Germline loops: CDR1 MNHEY, CDR2 SVGAGI.

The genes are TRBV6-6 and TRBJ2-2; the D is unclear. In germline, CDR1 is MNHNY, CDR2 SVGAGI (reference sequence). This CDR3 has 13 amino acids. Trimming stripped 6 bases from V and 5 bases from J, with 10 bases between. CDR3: CASSPTSTGELFF. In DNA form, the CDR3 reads TGTGCCAGCAGCCCGACATCTACCGGGGAGCTGTTTTTT.

The CDR3 sequence is CASSPHSSANYGYTF. CDR3 nucleotides: TGTGCCAGCAGCCCACACAGTTCAGCTAACTATGGCTACACCTTC. V gene TRBV11-3 combines with J gene TRBJ1-2; D is uncertain. V lost 5 bases and J lost 0, with 13 bases in between. The length of the CDR3 is 15 residues. The germline V gene has CDR1 SGHNT and CDR2 YENEEA.

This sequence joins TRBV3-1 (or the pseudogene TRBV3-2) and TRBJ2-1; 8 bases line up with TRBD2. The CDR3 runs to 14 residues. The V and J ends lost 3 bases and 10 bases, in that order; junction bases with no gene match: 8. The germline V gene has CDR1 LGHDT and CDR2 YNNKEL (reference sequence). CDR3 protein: CASSQTGGPGEQFF. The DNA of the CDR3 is TGTGCCAGCAGCCAGACGGGAGGGCCAGGGGAGCAGTTCTTC.